The clone carrying this T cell receptor beta chain was found once. The antigen remains unidentified. This CDR3 is built from 16 residues. CDR1 and CDR2 from the germline V gene are KGHSH and LQKENI. Trimming cost V 4 bases and J 8 bases; bases outside gene matches: 11. The entry originates in a study of STAT5B mutations in CD4+ large granular lymphocyte leukemia. Findings and caveats of the study: Patient CD4-sorted repertoires looked more clonal than healthy CD4+ repertoires, even without putative leukemic clones. Main leukemic clonotypes were patient-specific, but roughly 26% appeared at low frequency elsewhere. 8/27 top patient clones versus 2/35 control clones were TRBV06-family.

Per the original data handling: A productive frequency of 2.59 x 10-5 was the lowest detectable. Some clones are missing from TCRdb's copy, which holds only in-frame ones; the method was immunoSEQ multiplex PCR. V and J calls and clone size are copied from that table; D and trimming were computed from the DNA. The data hold about 30,000 clones, with more than 75% observed a single time. This TCR derives from a human donor in good health. The chain links TRBV18 to TRBJ1-4, with 9 positions matching TRBD1. Sequenced material: CD4+ T cells from blood buffy coats. CDR3 sequence reads: CASSQGATGGNEKLFF. For the CDR3, the DNA is TGTGCCAGCTCACAGGGGGCGACAGGGGGAAACGAAAAACTGTTTTTT. The whole variable domain, filled in from reference TRBV18 and TRBJ1-4, reads NAGVMQNPRHLVRRRGQEARLRCSPMKGHSHVYWYRQLPEEGLKFMVYLQKENIIDESGMPKERFSAEFPKEGPSILRIQQVVRGDSAAYFCASSQGATGGNEKLFFGSGTQLSVL.